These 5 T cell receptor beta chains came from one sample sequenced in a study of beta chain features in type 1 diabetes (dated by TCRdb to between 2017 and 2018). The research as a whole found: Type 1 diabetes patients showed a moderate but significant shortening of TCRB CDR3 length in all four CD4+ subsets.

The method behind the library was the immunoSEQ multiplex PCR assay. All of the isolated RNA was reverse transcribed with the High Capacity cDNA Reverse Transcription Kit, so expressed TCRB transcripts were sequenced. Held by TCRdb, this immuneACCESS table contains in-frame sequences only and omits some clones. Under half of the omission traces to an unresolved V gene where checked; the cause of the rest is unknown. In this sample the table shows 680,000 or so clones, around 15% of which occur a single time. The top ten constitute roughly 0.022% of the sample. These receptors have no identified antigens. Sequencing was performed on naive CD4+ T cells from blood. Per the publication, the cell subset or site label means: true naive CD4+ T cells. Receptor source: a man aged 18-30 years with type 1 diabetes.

The CDR3 protein is CASGGQGRFSSTYEQYF. CDR3 nucleotides: TGTGCCAGCGGGGGACAGGGCCGGTTTTCATCGACCTACGAGCAGTACTTC. The chain combines TRBV7-9 with TRBJ2-7, with 9 bases lining up with TRBD1. Trimming took 8 bases from V and 2 from J; bases not matched to a gene: 16. Germline CDR1 reads SEHNR; CDR2 reads FQNEAQ (reference sequence). CDR3 size: 17 residues.

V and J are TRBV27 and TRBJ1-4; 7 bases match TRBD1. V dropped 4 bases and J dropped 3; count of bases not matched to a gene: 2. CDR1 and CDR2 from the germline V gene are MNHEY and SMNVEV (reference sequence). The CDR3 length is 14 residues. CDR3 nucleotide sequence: TGTGCCAGCAGTTCGGACAGGTCTAATGAAAAACTGTTTTTT. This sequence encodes CASSSDRSNEKLFF.

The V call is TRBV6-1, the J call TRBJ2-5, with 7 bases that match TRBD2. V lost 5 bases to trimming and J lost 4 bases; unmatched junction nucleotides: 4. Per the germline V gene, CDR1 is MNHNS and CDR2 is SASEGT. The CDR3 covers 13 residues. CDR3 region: CASSRTRLETQYF. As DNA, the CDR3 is TGTGCCAGCAGTCGGACTAGGTTAGAGACCCAGTACTTC.

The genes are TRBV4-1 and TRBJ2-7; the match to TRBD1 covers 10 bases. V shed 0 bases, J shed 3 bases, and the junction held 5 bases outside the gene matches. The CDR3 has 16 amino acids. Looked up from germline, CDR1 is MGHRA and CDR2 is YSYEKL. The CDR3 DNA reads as TGCGCCAGCAGCCAAGACTCTTGGACAGGGGGCTACGAGCAGTACTTC. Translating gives CASSQDSWTGGYEQYF.

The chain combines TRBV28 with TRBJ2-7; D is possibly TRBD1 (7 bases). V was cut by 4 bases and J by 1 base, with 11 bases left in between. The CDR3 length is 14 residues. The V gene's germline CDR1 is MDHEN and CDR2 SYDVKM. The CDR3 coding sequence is TGTGCCAGCAGTTCCGCAGGGGGGTCCTACGAGCAGTACTTC. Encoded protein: CASSSAGGSYEQYF.